Listed below are T cell receptor beta chains from one sample, sequenced in a study of early T cells in non-severe SARS-CoV-2 infection. TCRdb redid the calling of the 5' RACE reads with MiXCR, one entry per CDR3 protein. This sample has about 30,000 distinct CDR3 sequences; about 5.7% occur once, and the top ten carry approximately 23%. The sequencing sample was made of whole blood. The receptors derive from an adult who was a healthcare worker with PCR-confirmed SARS-CoV-2 infection or an uninfected control (not recorded which). Each CDR3 is given with its conserved first and last residue. The D gene is left open where the match is weak. The size entry is marked missing in some rows and otherwise reads once, few, many or a size class.

v_call	j_call	clone_size	d_call	cdr3_nt	cdr3_aa
TRBV20-1	TRBJ2-7	many	TRBD2	TGCAGTGCTAATCTAGCGGGAGGGTCCTACTACGAGCAGTACTTC	CSANLAGGSYYEQYF
TRBV20-1	TRBJ2-1	many	TRBD2	TGCAGTGCTCCGCTGGTTGGCGGGGGGCCCATGGGTGAGCAGTTCTTC	CSAPLVGGGPMGEQFF
TRBV7-3	TRBJ2-7	few	-	TGTGCCAGCAGCCGGGACGGATCCGAGCAGTACTTC	CASSRDGSEQYF
TRBV7-2	TRBJ2-1	many	-	TGTGCCAGCAGCCTTAGCTGGAACAATGAGCAGTTCTTC	CASSLSWNNEQFF
TRBV6-6	TRBJ1-1	many	TRBD1	TGTGCCAGCAGTTACTCGGACAGGGAGAACACTGAAGCTTTCTTT	CASSYSDRENTEAFF
TRBV7-6	TRBJ2-1	-	-	TGTGCCAGCAGCTTCGGGATAGCCGGCAATGAGCAGTTCTTC	CASSFGIAGNEQFF
TRBV12-3/TRBV12-4	TRBJ2-7	-	TRBD1	TGTGCCAGCAGCGCAGGGGGTCGTTACGAGCAGTACTTC	CASSAGGRYEQYF
TRBV6-4	TRBJ2-2	many	-	TGTGCCAGCAGTGACTCGATACAGGCCACCGGGGAGCTGTTTTTT	CASSDSIQATGELFF
TRBV5-5	TRBJ1-2	many	-	TGTGCCAGCAGCTTGGGCCCGCGGGCTCCCTATGGCTACACCTTC	CASSLGPRAPYGYTF
TRBV12-3/TRBV12-4	TRBJ1-5	many	-	TGTGCCAGCAGTCCTTCACCAGGAAACGGCAATCAGCCCCAGCATTTT	CASSPSPGNGNQPQHF
TRBV5-1	TRBJ1-1	many	TRBD1	TGCGCCAGCAGCCCTGAAGGACAGGGACTGAACACTGAAGCTTTCTTT	CASSPEGQGLNTEAFF
TRBV5-1	TRBJ2-7	many	-	TGCGCCAGCAGCTTGGTCGGAGTCACCTACGAGCAGTACTTC	CASSLVGVTYEQYF
TRBV11-3	TRBJ2-3	few	-	TGTGCCAGCAGCTTAGATTCCGGGACAGATACGCAGTATTTT	CASSLDSGTDTQYF
TRBV7-2	TRBJ1-1	many	-	TGTGCCAGCAGCTTAGAGGAACGGCAGAACACTGAAGCTTTCTTT	CASSLEERQNTEAFF
TRBV10-3	TRBJ2-3	many	TRBD2	TGTGCCATCAGTGAGTCGACTAGCGGGAGGGCCCGGGTATTGACAGATACGCAGTATTTT	CAISESTSGRARVLTDTQYF
TRBV20-1	TRBJ1-6	many	-	TGCAGTGCTAGACCCCGGGGCGGTCTTAATTCACCCCTCCACTTT	CSARPRGGLNSPLHF
TRBV7-8	TRBJ2-3	many	-	TGTGCCAGCAGCTTAGCGCGGGACTCCTATTTT	CASSLARDSYF
TRBV7-2	TRBJ2-5	many	-	TGTGCCAGCAGCCTAAAACTTCGGGAGACCCAGTACTTC	CASSLKLRETQYF
TRBV11-2	TRBJ2-3	medium-sized	TRBD2	TGTGCCAGCAGCTTAGATCAACTAGCGGAGGGGACAGATACGCAGTATTTT	CASSLDQLAEGTDTQYF
TRBV5-1	TRBJ2-7	many	-	TGCGCCAGCAGCTTGGGACTTTACGAGCAGTACTTC	CASSLGLYEQYF
TRBV5-1	TRBJ1-2	many	-	TGCGCCAGCAGCTTGGGGGTCTACTATGGCTACACCTTC	CASSLGVYYGYTF
TRBV5-4	TRBJ2-7	-	TRBD2	TGTGCCAGCAGCCGTAGCGGGAGCTCCTACGAGCAGTACTTC	CASSRSGSSYEQYF
TRBV20-1	TRBJ2-5	many	TRBD1	TGCAGTTGCAACGAGGGACAGGCACAAGAGACCCAGTACTTC	CSCNEGQAQETQYF
TRBV12-3/TRBV12-4	TRBJ1-1	many	-	TGTGCCAGCAGTTTCGTAAGGGGCACTGAAGCTTTCTTT	CASSFVRGTEAFF
TRBV20-1	TRBJ2-2	-	TRBD2	TGCAGTGCTACGGGACTAGCGACCGGGGAGCTGTTTTTT	CSATGLATGELFF
TRBV1	TRBJ2-1	many	-	TGCACCAGCAGCCAAGATTCCTCTAGCGGGGGTAACAATGAGCAGTTCTTC	CTSSQDSSSGGNNEQFF
TRBV5-1	TRBJ2-7	few	TRBD1	TGCGCCAGCAGCTTTATACAGGGGGCCGAGCAGTACTTC	CASSFIQGAEQYF
TRBV12-3/TRBV12-4	TRBJ2-7	few	-	TGTGCCAGCAGTCCACAGGGAAGCTCCTACGAGCAGTACTTC	CASSPQGSSYEQYF